The rows below give T cell receptor beta chains drawn from one sample of a study of blood T cell repertoires in COVID-19. Sequencing used immunoSEQ multiplex PCR; TCRdb keeps in-frame clones, though not all of them. This repertoire shows approximately 290,000 clones, around 90% found once; its top ten account for approximately 1.2%. Sequenced input: PBMCs or T cells enriched from blood (not recorded which). These receptors were taken from a woman aged 25 to 45 who had recovered from COVID-19. Each CDR3 is given with its conserved first and last residue. Each record gives: D gene, J gene, V gene, clone size, CDR3 DNA, CDR3 protein. A D gene is named only where the DNA matches it firmly. Clone size is shown for a subset of rows, as once, few, many or a class of expanded clone.

D: TRBD1
J: TRBJ1-2
V: TRBV4-1
size: NA
DNA: TGCGCCAGCAGCCAGGCGACCGGGACAGGGGACGTTAACTATGGCTACACCTTC
CDR3: CASSQATGTGDVNYGYTF

D: TRBD1
J: TRBJ1-1
V: TRBV5-1
size: NA
DNA: TGCGCCAGCAGCTTGGGGACAGGGACCTCTGGGCCCAAGAACACTGAAGCTTTCTTT
CDR3: CASSLGTGTSGPKNTEAFF

D: NA
J: TRBJ2-7
V: TRBV7-3
size: NA
DNA: TGTGCCAGCAGCTTATCGGAGGGGCGGGAGCAGTACTTC
CDR3: CASSLSEGREQYF

D: TRBD1
J: TRBJ2-1
V: TRBV10-1
size: NA
DNA: TGCGCCAGCAGTGACAGACAGGGCCTGTTCTTC
CDR3: CASSDRQGLFF

D: TRBD1
J: TRBJ2-1
V: TRBV28
size: NA
DNA: TGTGCCAGCAGTGGAGAGGGACAGTACAATGAGCAGTTCTTC
CDR3: CASSGEGQYNEQFF

D: NA
J: TRBJ1-4
V: TRBV9
size: NA
DNA: TGTGCCAGCAGCGTAGCCGGGGGTTTGGGAGTAGGAACTAATGAAAAACTGTTTTTT
CDR3: CASSVAGGLGVGTNEKLFF

D: NA
J: TRBJ1-4
V: TRBV4-2
size: NA
DNA: TGTGCCAGCAGCCAAGATTCGGGAAAACTGTTTTTT
CDR3: CASSQDSGKLFF

D: NA
J: TRBJ2-2
V: TRBV5-4
size: NA
DNA: TGTGCCAGCAGCTTTAGTAGCCCCGGGGAGCTGTTTTTT
CDR3: CASSFSSPGELFF

D: NA
J: TRBJ1-5
V: TRBV30
size: NA
DNA: TGTGCCTGGAGTCCAGGGTATAGCAATCAGCCCCAGCATTTT
CDR3: CAWSPGYSNQPQHF

D: TRBD1
J: TRBJ1-1
V: TRBV28
size: NA
DNA: TGTGCCAGCAGCACCCCAGGGACAGAGAACACTGAAGCTTTCTTT
CDR3: CASSTPGTENTEAFF

D: NA
J: TRBJ2-3
V: TRBV20-1
size: once
DNA: TGCAGTGCTACAGTAACAGATACGCAGTATTTT
CDR3: CSATVTDTQYF

D: TRBD1
J: TRBJ2-7
V: TRBV10-3
size: NA
DNA: TGTGCCATCAGTGACGACAGGGCAGCGTACGAGCAGTACTTC
CDR3: CAISDDRAAYEQYF

D: TRBD2
J: TRBJ2-7
V: TRBV5-1
size: NA
DNA: TGCGCCAGCAGCTACGCCTCTGGGAGATTAGCGGGAGCTGTAAGCTCCTACGAGCAGTACTTC
CDR3: CASSYASGRLAGAVSSYEQYF

D: TRBD2
J: TRBJ2-7
V: TRBV10-3
size: NA
DNA: TGTGCCATTAGTGCAGCGGGAGGGTCCTACGAGCAGTACTTC
CDR3: CAISAAGGSYEQYF

D: TRBD1
J: TRBJ1-4
V: TRBV18
size: NA
DNA: TGTGCCAGCTCACCCCGGACAGGCCTTGAAGAAAAACTGTTTTTT
CDR3: CASSPRTGLEEKLFF

D: TRBD1
J: TRBJ1-2
V: TRBV5-6
size: NA
DNA: TGTGCCAGCAGCTGGGACAGGGGAGTAGGCTACACCTTC
CDR3: CASSWDRGVGYTF

D: NA
J: TRBJ1-1
V: TRBV30
size: NA
DNA: TGTGCCTGGAGCCTCGGGACATTGAACACTGAAGCTTTCTTT
CDR3: CAWSLGTLNTEAFF

D: TRBD1
J: TRBJ2-3
V: TRBV7-3
size: NA
DNA: TGTGCCAGCAGCCCCGGACAGGTTACAGATACGCAGTATTTT
CDR3: CASSPGQVTDTQYF

D: TRBD2
J: TRBJ2-5
V: TRBV6-5
size: once
DNA: TGTGCCAGCAGTTCTCGCTCGGGGGGGGCGGAGACCCAGTACTTC
CDR3: CASSSRSGGAETQYF

D: NA
J: TRBJ1-6
V: TRBV29-1
size: NA
DNA: TGCAGCGTTTCCATTGGGCGGGATTCACCCCTCCACTTT
CDR3: CSVSIGRDSPLHF

D: NA
J: TRBJ1-3
V: TRBV28
size: NA
DNA: TGTGCCAGCAGCCCCGGTCGGTACTCTGGAAACACCATATATTTT
CDR3: CASSPGRYSGNTIYF

D: NA
J: TRBJ1-1
V: TRBV9
size: NA
DNA: TGTGCCAGCAGCCGACAATCACTGAACACTGAAGCTTTCTTT
CDR3: CASSRQSLNTEAFF

D: TRBD2
J: TRBJ2-7
V: TRBV6-5
size: NA
DNA: TGTGCCAGCAGTTTGAGCGGGGGAACCTACGAGCAGTACTTC
CDR3: CASSLSGGTYEQYF

D: TRBD2
J: TRBJ2-1
V: TRBV18
size: NA
DNA: TGTGCCAGCTCACCCCTCGGGAGGGATGAGCAGTTCTTC
CDR3: CASSPLGRDEQFF

D: NA
J: TRBJ2-7
V: TRBV24-1
size: NA
DNA: TGTGCCGAATGGGCGAACAGAACCTACGAGCAGTACTTC
CDR3: CAEWANRTYEQYF

D: TRBD1
J: TRBJ1-2
V: TRBV7-8
size: NA
DNA: TGTGCCAGCAGCCCATCGACAGGGATGGTGCTCACCTTC
CDR3: CASSPSTGMVLTF

D: TRBD1
J: TRBJ1-6
V: TRBV9
size: NA
DNA: TGTGCCAGCAGCGCGGGACAGCATAATTCACCCCTCCACTTT
CDR3: CASSAGQHNSPLHF

D: NA
J: TRBJ2-7
V: TRBV28
size: once
DNA: TGTGCCAGCAGTTCCGCCCTCCCGGGGGAGCAGTACTTC
CDR3: CASSSALPGEQYF

D: NA
J: TRBJ2-7
V: TRBV6-6
size: NA
DNA: TGTGCCAGCTCGGGACTGCCTCACTACGAGCAGTACTTC
CDR3: CASSGLPHYEQYF

D: TRBD2
J: TRBJ2-7
V: TRBV28
size: NA
DNA: TGTGCCAGCAGTTTAGGGTGGGAGGGAACCTACGAGCAGTACTTC
CDR3: CASSLGWEGTYEQYF

D: NA
J: TRBJ1-1
V: TRBV28
size: once
DNA: TGTGCCAGCAGTTTAGCCGGGACTAACCTCATGAACACTGAAGCTTTCTTT
CDR3: CASSLAGTNLMNTEAFF

D: NA
J: TRBJ2-3
V: TRBV9
size: NA
DNA: TGTGCCAGCAGCGTGTCGAGCGGACCCACAGATACGCAGTATTTT
CDR3: CASSVSSGPTDTQYF

D: NA
J: TRBJ1-5
V: TRBV2
size: NA
DNA: TGTGCCAGCGTCGACACATACCCTAATCAGCCCCAGCATTTT
CDR3: CASVDTYPNQPQHF

D: NA
J: TRBJ1-2
V: TRBV6-5
size: NA
DNA: TGTGCCAGCAGTCGGACGGAGGTGCCCCTATATGGCTACACCTTC
CDR3: CASSRTEVPLYGYTF

D: NA
J: TRBJ2-7
V: TRBV5-4
size: NA
DNA: TGTGCCAGCAGTTCGGACAGTTCGATGCAGTACTTC
CDR3: CASSSDSSMQYF

D: NA
J: TRBJ2-2
V: TRBV4-1
size: NA
DNA: TGCGCCAGCAGCCACACAGACACCGGGGAGCTGTTTTTT
CDR3: CASSHTDTGELFF

D: TRBD2
J: TRBJ2-1
V: TRBV18
size: NA
DNA: TGTGCCAGCTCGGGGACTAGCGGCAATGAGCAGTTCTTC
CDR3: CASSGTSGNEQFF

D: TRBD1
J: TRBJ1-1
V: TRBV18
size: NA
DNA: TGTGCCAGCTCACCACCCTCGACAGGGGCGAACACTGAAGCTTTCTTT
CDR3: CASSPPSTGANTEAFF

D: NA
J: TRBJ1-1
V: TRBV5-4
size: once
DNA: TGTGCCAGCAGCTTGGCCGGGGTGGTGGACACTGAAGCTTTCTTT
CDR3: CASSLAGVVDTEAFF

D: NA
J: TRBJ2-2
V: TRBV7-9
size: NA
DNA: TGTGCCAGCAGCTCGGACAGCCTCGCGAACACCGGGGAGCTGTTTTTT
CDR3: CASSSDSLANTGELFF

D: TRBD1
J: TRBJ1-2
V: TRBV7-8
size: once
DNA: TGTGCCAGCAGCTCAACGAGGACAGGGGAGGAGGACTTC
CDR3: CASSSTRTGEEDF

D: NA
J: TRBJ1-1
V: TRBV6-5
size: NA
DNA: TGTGCCAGTGGGACGGCGACAGGAGAAAATGAAGCTTTCTTT
CDR3: CASGTATGENEAFF

D: NA
J: TRBJ1-2
V: TRBV18
size: once
DNA: TGTGCCAGCTCACCACCTCTGGTCAGGGTCGCTAACTATGGCTACACCTTC
CDR3: CASSPPLVRVANYGYTF

D: TRBD1
J: TRBJ1-1
V: TRBV6-2/TRBV6-3
size: few
DNA: TGTGCCAGCAGTTACCTGGACAGGGGTATTGAAGCTTTCTTT
CDR3: CASSYLDRGIEAFF

D: NA
J: TRBJ2-1
V: TRBV4-3
size: NA
DNA: TGCGCCAGCAGCCAAGACGGGCAGGGGAATCGCTACAATGAGCAGTTCTTC
CDR3: CASSQDGQGNRYNEQFF

D: NA
J: TRBJ1-5
V: TRBV7-8
size: NA
DNA: TGTGCCAGCAGCCGGGAACGGGGTGGCAATCAGCCCCAGCATTTT
CDR3: CASSRERGGNQPQHF

D: NA
J: TRBJ1-1
V: TRBV2
size: NA
DNA: TGTGCCAGCAGTGAATCCACGGCAGGGAACACTGAAGCTTTCTTT
CDR3: CASSESTAGNTEAFF

D: NA
J: TRBJ2-5
V: TRBV9
size: NA
DNA: TGTGCCAGCAGCGTAGGCGGCTCCCAAGAGACCCAGTACTTC
CDR3: CASSVGGSQETQYF

D: NA
J: TRBJ2-1
V: TRBV6-5
size: NA
DNA: TGTGCCAGCAGCCTTAGCGGAGCCTACAATGAGCAGTTCTTC
CDR3: CASSLSGAYNEQFF

D: TRBD2
J: TRBJ2-1
V: TRBV6-6
size: few
DNA: TGTGCCAGCAGTCTAGCGACTAGCGGGGGCTTCTCCTACAATGAGCAGTTCTTC
CDR3: CASSLATSGGFSYNEQFF

D: NA
J: TRBJ2-7
V: TRBV29-1
size: NA
DNA: TGCAGCGTTGACGGAGGGGCCTCCTACGAGCAGTACTTC
CDR3: CSVDGGASYEQYF

D: NA
J: TRBJ1-1
V: TRBV12-5
size: NA
DNA: TGTGCTAGTGGTACCCAGGGAAACACTGAAGCTTTCTTT
CDR3: CASGTQGNTEAFF

D: TRBD2
J: TRBJ2-5
V: TRBV6-5
size: NA
DNA: TGTGCCAGCAGGCCAGCGGGAGGAGAGACCCAGTACTTC
CDR3: CASRPAGGETQYF

D: TRBD1
J: TRBJ2-2
V: TRBV6-5
size: NA
DNA: TGTGCCAGCAGCAGGGGGCGGAACACCGGGGAGCTGTTTTTT
CDR3: CASSRGRNTGELFF

D: NA
J: TRBJ1-1
V: TRBV28
size: NA
DNA: TGTGCCAGCGCGTCAGCCGCGCGGGGGGAAGCTTTCTTT
CDR3: CASASAARGEAFF

D: NA
J: TRBJ1-2
V: TRBV5-1
size: NA
DNA: TGCGCCAGCAGCTTGGACACAGGGAACTATGGCTACACCTTC
CDR3: CASSLDTGNYGYTF

D: TRBD2
J: TRBJ2-1
V: TRBV6-2/TRBV6-3
size: NA
DNA: TGTGCCAGCAGCCTCGTCGCTAGCGGGAACCATGAGCAGTTCTTC
CDR3: CASSLVASGNHEQFF

D: NA
J: TRBJ1-3
V: TRBV19
size: NA
DNA: TGTGCCAGTAGTATCAACGGTCTGAGCTCTGGAAACACCATATATTTT
CDR3: CASSINGLSSGNTIYF

D: TRBD1
J: TRBJ1-5
V: TRBV11-3
size: NA
DNA: TGTGCCAGGAGAGAGCCACAGGGGGCGGGCCAGCCCCAGCATTTT
CDR3: CARREPQGAGQPQHF